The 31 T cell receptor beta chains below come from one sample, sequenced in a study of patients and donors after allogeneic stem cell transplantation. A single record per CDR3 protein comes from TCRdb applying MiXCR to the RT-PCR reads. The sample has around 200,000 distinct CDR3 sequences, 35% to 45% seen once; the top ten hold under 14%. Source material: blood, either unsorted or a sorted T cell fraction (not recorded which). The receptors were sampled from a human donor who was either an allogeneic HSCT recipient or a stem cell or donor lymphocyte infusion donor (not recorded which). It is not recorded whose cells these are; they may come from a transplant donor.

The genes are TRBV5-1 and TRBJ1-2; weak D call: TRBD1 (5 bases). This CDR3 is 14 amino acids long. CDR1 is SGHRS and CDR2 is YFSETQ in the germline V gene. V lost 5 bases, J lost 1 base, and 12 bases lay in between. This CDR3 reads CASRTLQVNYGYTF. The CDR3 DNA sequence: TGCGCCAGCAGAACCTTACAGGTTAACTATGGCTACACCTTC.

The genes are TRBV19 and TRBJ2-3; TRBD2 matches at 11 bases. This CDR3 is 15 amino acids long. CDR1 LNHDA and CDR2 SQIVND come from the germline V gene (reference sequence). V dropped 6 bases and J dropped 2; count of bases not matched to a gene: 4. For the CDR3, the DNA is TGTGCCAGTAGACGGACTAGCGGGTACACAGATACGCAGTATTTT. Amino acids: CASRRTSGYTDTQYF.

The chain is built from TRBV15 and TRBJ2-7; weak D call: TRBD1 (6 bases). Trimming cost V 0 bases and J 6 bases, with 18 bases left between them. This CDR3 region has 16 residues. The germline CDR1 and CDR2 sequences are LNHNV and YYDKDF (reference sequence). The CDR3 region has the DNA TGTGCCACCAGCAGAGATCTGGACAGAAGAGTAGGCGAGCAGTACTTC. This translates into CATSRDLDRRVGEQYF.

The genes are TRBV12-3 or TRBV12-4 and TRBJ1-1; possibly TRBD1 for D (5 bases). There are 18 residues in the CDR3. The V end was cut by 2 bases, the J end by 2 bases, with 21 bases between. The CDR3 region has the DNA TGTGCCAGCAGTTTATGGAGGCAGGGCCAGGGAACTAACACTGAAGCTTTCTTT. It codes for CASSLWRQGQGTNTEAFF.

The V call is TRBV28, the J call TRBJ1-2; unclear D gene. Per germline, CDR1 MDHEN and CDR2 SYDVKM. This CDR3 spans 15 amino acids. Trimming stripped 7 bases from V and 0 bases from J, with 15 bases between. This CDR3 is CASTPPPVPNYGYTF. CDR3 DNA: TGTGCCAGCACCCCCCCACCGGTTCCTAACTATGGCTACACCTTC.

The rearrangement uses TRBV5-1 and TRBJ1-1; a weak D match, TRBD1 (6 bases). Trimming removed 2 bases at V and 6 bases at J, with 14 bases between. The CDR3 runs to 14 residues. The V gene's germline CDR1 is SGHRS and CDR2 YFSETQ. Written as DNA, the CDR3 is TGCGCCAGCAGCTTAGGGGGGCAATCTTCTGAAGCTTTCTTT. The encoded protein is CASSLGGQSSEAFF.

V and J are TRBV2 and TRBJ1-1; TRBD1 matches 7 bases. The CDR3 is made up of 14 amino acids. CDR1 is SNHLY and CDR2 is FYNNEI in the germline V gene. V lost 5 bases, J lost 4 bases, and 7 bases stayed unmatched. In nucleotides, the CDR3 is TGTGCCAGCAGTAGGGACAGAGGGGCCACTGAAGCTTTCTTT. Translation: CASSRDRGATEAFF.

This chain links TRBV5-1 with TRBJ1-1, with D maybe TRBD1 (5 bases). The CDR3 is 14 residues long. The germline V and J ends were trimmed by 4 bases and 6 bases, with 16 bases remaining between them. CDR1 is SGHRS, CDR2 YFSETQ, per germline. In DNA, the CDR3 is TGCGCCAGCAGCCCCGACAGCCCATCCTCTGAAGCTTTCTTT. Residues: CASSPDSPSSEAFF.

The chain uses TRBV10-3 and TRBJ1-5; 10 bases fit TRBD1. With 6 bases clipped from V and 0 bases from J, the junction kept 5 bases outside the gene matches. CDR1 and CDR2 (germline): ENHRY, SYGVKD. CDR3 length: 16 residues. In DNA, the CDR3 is TGTGCCATCAGCGACCGGGACAGGGGTAGCAATCAGCCCCAGCATTTT. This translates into CAISDRDRGSNQPQHF.

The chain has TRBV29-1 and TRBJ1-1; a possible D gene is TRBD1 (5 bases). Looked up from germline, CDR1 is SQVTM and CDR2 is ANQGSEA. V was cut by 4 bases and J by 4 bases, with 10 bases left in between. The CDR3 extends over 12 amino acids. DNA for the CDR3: TGCAGCGTTGGAAGGGGAGGCACTGAAGCTTTCTTT. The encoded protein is CSVGRGGTEAFF.

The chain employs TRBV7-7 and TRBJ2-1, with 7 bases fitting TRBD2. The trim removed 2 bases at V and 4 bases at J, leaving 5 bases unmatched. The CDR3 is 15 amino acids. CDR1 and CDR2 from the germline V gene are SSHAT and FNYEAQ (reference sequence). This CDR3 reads CASSLTSDEYNEQFF. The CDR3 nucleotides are TGTGCCAGCAGCTTAACTAGCGACGAGTACAATGAGCAGTTCTTC.

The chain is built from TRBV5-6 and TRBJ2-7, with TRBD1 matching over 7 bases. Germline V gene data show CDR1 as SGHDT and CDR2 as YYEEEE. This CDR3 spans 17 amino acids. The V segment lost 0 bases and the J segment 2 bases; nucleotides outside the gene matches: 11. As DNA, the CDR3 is TGTGCCAGCAGCTTGGGGGGTGGTTGGGACAGAGCCTACGAGCAGTACTTC. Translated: CASSLGGGWDRAYEQYF. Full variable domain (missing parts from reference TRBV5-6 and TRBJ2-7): DAGVTQSPTHLIKTRGQQVTLRCSPKSGHDTVSWYQQALGQGPQFIFQYYEEEERQRGNFPDRFSGHQFPNYSSELNVNALLLGDSALYLCASSLGGGWDRAYEQYFGPGTRLTVT.

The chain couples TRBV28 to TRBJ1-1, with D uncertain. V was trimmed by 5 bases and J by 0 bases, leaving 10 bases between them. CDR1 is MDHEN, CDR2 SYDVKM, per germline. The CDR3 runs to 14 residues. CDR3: CASSPNDVNTEAFF. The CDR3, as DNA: TGTGCCAGCAGTCCAAACGACGTGAACACTGAAGCTTTCTTT.

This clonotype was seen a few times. DNA of the CDR3: TGTGCCAGCAGTTTAGGTGACAGTCCGACCCAGTACTTC. This encodes CASSLGDSPTQYF. The V and J genes are TRBV12-3 or TRBV12-4 and TRBJ2-5; D might be TRBD1 (5 bases). The CDR3 length is 13 residues. V was cut by 1 base and J by 7 bases, with 10 bases left in between.

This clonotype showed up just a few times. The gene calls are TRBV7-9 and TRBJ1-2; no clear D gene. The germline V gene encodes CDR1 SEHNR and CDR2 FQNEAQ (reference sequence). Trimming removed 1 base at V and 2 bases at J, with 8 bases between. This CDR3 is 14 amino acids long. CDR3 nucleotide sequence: TGTGCCAGCAGCTTAGGGACGATCAACTATGGCTACACCTTC. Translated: CASSLGTINYGYTF.

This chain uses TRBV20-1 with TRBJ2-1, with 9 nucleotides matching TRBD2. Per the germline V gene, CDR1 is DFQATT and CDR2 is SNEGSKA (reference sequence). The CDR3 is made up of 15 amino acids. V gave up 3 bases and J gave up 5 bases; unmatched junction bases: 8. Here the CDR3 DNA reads TGCAGTGCTAGGGTCCCGGGACTAGCCCACAATGAGCAGTTCTTC. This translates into CSARVPGLAHNEQFF.

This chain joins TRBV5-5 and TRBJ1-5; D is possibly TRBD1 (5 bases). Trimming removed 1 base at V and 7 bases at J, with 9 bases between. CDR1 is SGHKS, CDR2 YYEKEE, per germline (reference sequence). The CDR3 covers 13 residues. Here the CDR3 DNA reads TGTGCCAGCAGCTTGAGCGACAGACAGCCCCAGCATTTT. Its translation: CASSLSDRQPQHF.

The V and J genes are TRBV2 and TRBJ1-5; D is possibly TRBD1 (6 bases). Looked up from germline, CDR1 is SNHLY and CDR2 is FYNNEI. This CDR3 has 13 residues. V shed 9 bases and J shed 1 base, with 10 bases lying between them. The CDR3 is CASSGESNQPQHF. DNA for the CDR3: TGTGCCAGTTCAGGGGAGAGCAATCAGCCCCAGCATTTT.

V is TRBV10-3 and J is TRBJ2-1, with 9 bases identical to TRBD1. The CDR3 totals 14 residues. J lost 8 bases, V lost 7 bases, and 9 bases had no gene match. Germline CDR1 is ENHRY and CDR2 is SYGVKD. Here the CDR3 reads CAITSGQGSHEQFF. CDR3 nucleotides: TGTGCCATCACCTCGGGACAGGGATCCCATGAGCAGTTCTTC.

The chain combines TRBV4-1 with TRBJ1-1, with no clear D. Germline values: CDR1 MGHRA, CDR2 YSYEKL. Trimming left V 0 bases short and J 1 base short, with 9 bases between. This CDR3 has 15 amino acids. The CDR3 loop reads CASSQDAGKNTEAFF. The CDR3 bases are TGCGCCAGCAGCCAAGATGCGGGCAAGAACACTGAAGCTTTCTTT.

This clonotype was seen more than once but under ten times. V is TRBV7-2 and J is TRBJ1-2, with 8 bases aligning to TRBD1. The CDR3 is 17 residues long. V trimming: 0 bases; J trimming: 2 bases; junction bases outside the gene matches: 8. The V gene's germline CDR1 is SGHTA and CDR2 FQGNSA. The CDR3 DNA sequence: TGTGCCAGCAGCTTAGCGGTGACAGGGGCGAACAACTATGGCTACACCTTC. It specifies CASSLAVTGANNYGYTF.

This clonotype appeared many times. CDR3 loop: CASSPRQGDGTEAFF. DNA of the CDR3: TGTGCCAGCTCACCTAGACAGGGAGATGGCACTGAAGCTTTCTTT. The chain has TRBV18 and TRBJ1-1; 7 nucleotides align to TRBD1. This CDR3 has 15 amino acids. Per germline, CDR1 KGHSH and CDR2 LQKENI. The ends lost 3 bases at V and 4 bases at J; junction bases unmatched: 8.

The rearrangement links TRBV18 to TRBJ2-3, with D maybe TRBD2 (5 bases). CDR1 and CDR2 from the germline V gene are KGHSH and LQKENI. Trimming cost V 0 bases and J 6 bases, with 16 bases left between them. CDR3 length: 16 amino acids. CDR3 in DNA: TGTGCCAGCTCACCACCGGAGGACTTACAAGGCGATACGCAGTATTTT. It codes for CASSPPEDLQGDTQYF.

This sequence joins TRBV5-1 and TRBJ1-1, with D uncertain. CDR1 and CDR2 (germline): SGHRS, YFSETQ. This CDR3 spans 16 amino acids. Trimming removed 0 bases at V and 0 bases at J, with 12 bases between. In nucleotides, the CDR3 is TGCGCCAGCAGCTTGGGTATAGGATCCATGAACACTGAAGCTTTCTTT. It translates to CASSLGIGSMNTEAFF.

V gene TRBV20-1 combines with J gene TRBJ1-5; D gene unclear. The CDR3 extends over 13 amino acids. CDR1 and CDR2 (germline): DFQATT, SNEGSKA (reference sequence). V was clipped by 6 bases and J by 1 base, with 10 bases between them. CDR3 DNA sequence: TGCAGTGCCGCCGGGGAGAGCAATCAGCCCCAGCATTTT. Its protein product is CSAAGESNQPQHF.

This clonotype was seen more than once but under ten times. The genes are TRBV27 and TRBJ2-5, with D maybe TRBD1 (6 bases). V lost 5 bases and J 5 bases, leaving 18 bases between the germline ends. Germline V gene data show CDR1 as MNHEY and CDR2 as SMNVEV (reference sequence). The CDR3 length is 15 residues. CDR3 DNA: TGTGCCAGCAGTCCGTACTCAGGGGTGGGGGAGACCCAGTACTTC. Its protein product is CASSPYSGVGETQYF.

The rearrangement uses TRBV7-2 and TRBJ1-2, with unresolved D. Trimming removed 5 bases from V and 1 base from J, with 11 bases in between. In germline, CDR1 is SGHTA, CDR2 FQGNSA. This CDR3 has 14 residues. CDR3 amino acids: CASSTPGVNYGYTF. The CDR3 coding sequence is TGTGCCAGCAGCACCCCTGGGGTTAACTATGGCTACACCTTC.

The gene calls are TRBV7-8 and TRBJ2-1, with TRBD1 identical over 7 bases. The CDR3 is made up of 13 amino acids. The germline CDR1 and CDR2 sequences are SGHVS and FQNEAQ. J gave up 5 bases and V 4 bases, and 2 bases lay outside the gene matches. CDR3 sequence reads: CASSWDRHNEQFF. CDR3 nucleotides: TGTGCCAGCAGCTGGGACAGACACAATGAGCAGTTCTTC.

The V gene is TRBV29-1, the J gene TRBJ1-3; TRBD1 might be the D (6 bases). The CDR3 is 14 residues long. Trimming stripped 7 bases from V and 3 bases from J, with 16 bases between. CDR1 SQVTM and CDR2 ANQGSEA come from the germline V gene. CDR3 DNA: TGCAGCGCTCAGGAGTGGGGACATGGAAACACCATATATTTT. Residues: CSAQEWGHGNTIYF.

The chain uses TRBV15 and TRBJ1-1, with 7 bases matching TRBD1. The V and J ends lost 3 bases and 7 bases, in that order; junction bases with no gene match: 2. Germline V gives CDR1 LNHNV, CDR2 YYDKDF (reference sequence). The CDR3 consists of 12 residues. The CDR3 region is CATSRWDSEAFF. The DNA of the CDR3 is TGTGCCACCAGCAGGTGGGACAGTGAAGCTTTCTTT.

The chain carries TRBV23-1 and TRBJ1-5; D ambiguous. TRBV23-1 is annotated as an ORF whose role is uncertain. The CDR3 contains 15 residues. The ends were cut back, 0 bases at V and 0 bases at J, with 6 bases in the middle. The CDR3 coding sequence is TGCGCCAGCAGTCAATCATGGGATAGCAATCAGCCCCAGCATTTT. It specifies CASSQSWDSNQPQHF.